Below, 22 T cell receptor beta chains from the same sample are listed, as sequenced in a study of CD8 T cells in Susac syndrome. The RNA, about 0.45 to 1 ug, was put through reverse transcription using random hexamers. TCRdb ran MiXCR on the immunoSEQ multiplex PCR reads and lists one entry per CDR3 protein. The table records roughly 150,000 distinct CDR3 sequences, nearly 97% of them present only once. The sample was CD8+ T cells from PBMCs. Receptor source: a human donor with multiple sclerosis.

The V and J genes are TRBV5-4 and TRBJ2-3; 7 bases are a match to TRBD2. The CDR3 is 13 amino acids. Unmatched junction bases numbered 6, after V lost 5 bases and J lost 6 bases. CDR1 and CDR2 (germline): SGHNT, YYREEE (reference sequence). The CDR3 sequence: CASSEIGGDTQYF. The CDR3 DNA sequence: TGTGCCAGCAGTGAAATCGGGGGGGATACGCAGTATTTT.

The chain is built from TRBV6-5 and TRBJ1-1; D not resolved. CDR1 MNHEY and CDR2 SVGAGI come from the germline V gene. The CDR3 is 13 amino acids. Trimming shortened V by 8 bases and J by 4 bases, and 14 bases separated the two germline ends. CDR3 residues: CASEVSGGTEAFF. The CDR3 DNA reads TGTGCCAGCGAGGTCTCCGGCGGCACTGAAGCTTTCTTT.

The chain links TRBV7-3 to TRBJ1-2; a weak D match, TRBD1 (6 bases). Germline V lookup: CDR1 SGHTA, CDR2 FQGTGA. The V end lost 3 bases, the J end lost 4 bases, and 9 bases lay between the germline ends. The CDR3 extends over 13 amino acids. The CDR3 loop reads CASSFGQSYGYTF. The DNA of the CDR3 is TGTGCCAGCAGCTTTGGACAGAGCTATGGCTACACCTTC. Supplemented by reference TRBV7-3 and TRBJ1-2, the full variable domain reads GAGVSQTPSNKVTEKGKYVELRCDPISGHTALYWYRQSLGQGPEFLIYFQGTGAADDSGLPNDRFFAVRPEGSVSTLKIQRTERGDSAVYLCASSFGQSYGYTFGSGTRLTVV.

The CDR3 nucleotides are TGTGCCAGCACCGAGAGGGGACGGGATCAGCCCCAGCATTTT. It specifies CASTERGRDQPQHF. This sequence joins TRBV2 and TRBJ1-5, with a possible D match to TRBD1 (5 bases). The CDR3 loop spans 14 amino acids. Trimming removed 7 bases at V and 5 bases at J, with 15 bases between. Germline lookup yields CDR1 SNHLY and CDR2 FYNNEI.

Here the CDR3 DNA reads TGTGCCACGGCCGTAACAGGGGACACTGAAGCTTTCTTT. Encoded protein: CATAVTGDTEAFF. This chain connects TRBV7-3 to TRBJ1-1, with 7 bases aligning to TRBD1. CDR1 and CDR2 (germline): SGHTA, FQGTGA. The CDR3 is 13 residues long. The V segment lost 10 bases and the J segment 3 bases; nucleotides outside the gene matches: 8.

The genes are TRBV29-1 and TRBJ1-1; maybe TRBD1 (5 bases). CDR3 length: 15 amino acids. V was clipped by 0 bases and J by 1 base, with 12 bases between them. Germline V gives CDR1 SQVTM, CDR2 ANQGSEA. The CDR3: CSVEDLDQGNTEAFF. The CDR3 DNA reads as TGCAGCGTTGAAGATCTGGACCAGGGGAACACTGAAGCTTTCTTT.

The chain combines TRBV20-1 with TRBJ2-3; TRBD2 aligns across 11 bases. The V gene's germline CDR1 is DFQATT and CDR2 SNEGSKA (reference sequence). V was pared by 1 base and J by 2 bases, with 5 bases of the junction left unmatched. The CDR3 has 16 residues. The CDR3: CSARVGLAEFTDTQYF. The CDR3 DNA is TGCAGTGCTAGAGTGGGACTAGCGGAGTTCACAGATACGCAGTATTTT.

The V call is TRBV3-1, the J call TRBJ2-5; D is unclear. The V and J ends lost 0 bases and 1 base respectively, with 18 bases between them. The CDR3 has 18 residues. The germline V gene has CDR1 LGHDT and CDR2 YNNKEL (reference sequence). The CDR3 sequence is CASSQDLGVATAQETQYF. Here the CDR3 DNA reads TGTGCCAGCAGCCAAGACCTGGGCGTTGCCACAGCCCAAGAGACCCAGTACTTC.

This chain links TRBV12-3 or TRBV12-4 with TRBJ1-1, with a weak D call TRBD1 (5 bases). CDR3 size: 15 residues. V lost 6 bases, J lost 5 bases, and 19 bases lay in between. CDR3 residues: CASSHSGAGRTEAFF. The CDR3 DNA reads TGTGCCAGCAGCCATTCCGGGGCCGGAAGGACTGAAGCTTTCTTT.

The chain combines TRBV27 with TRBJ2-1; 8 positions agree with TRBD1. This CDR3 is built from 15 residues. Germline CDR1 MNHEY, CDR2 SMNVEV (reference sequence). J lost 4 bases, V lost 2 bases, and 4 bases had no gene match. Here the CDR3 reads CASSLLGTGYNEQFF. CDR3 DNA sequence: TGTGCCAGCAGTTTACTCGGGACAGGATACAATGAGCAGTTCTTC.

The J gene is TRBJ2-2, the V gene TRBV6-4; D is unclear. The ends were cut back, 0 bases at V and 2 bases at J, with 7 bases in the middle. The CDR3 length is 15 residues. Germline loops: CDR1 MRHNA, CDR2 SNTAGT. The CDR3 DNA follows: TGTGCCAGCAGTGACTCGACCTCTAACACCGGGGAGCTGTTTTTT. Translated, it gives CASSDSTSNTGELFF.

V and J are TRBV7-9 and TRBJ2-7; D might be TRBD1 (5 bases). The V gene's germline CDR1 is SEHNR and CDR2 FQNEAQ (reference sequence). The CDR3 length is 13 residues. V lost 5 bases, J lost 5 bases, and 13 bases lay in between. The CDR3 coding sequence is TGTGCCAGCAGCCTGTCCAGGGTCGACGAGCAGTACTTC. As protein: CASSLSRVDEQYF. Full variable domain (remainder filled in from reference TRBV7-9 and TRBJ2-7): DTGVSQNPRHKITKRGQNVTFRCDPISEHNRLYWYRQTLGQGPEFLTYFQNEAQLEKSRLLSDRFSAERPKGSFSTLEIQRTEQGDSAMYLCASSLSRVDEQYFGPGTRLTVT.

V and J are TRBV27 and TRBJ1-6; D is possibly TRBD1 (6 bases). This CDR3 has 14 amino acids. V lost 7 bases and J 8 bases, leaving 15 bases between the germline ends. Germline CDR1 MNHEY, CDR2 SMNVEV (reference sequence). The CDR3 loop is CASTPLGADSPLHF. CDR3 DNA sequence: TGTGCCAGCACTCCCTTGGGGGCGGATTCACCCCTCCACTTT.

This chain connects TRBV30 to TRBJ1-1; no firm D call. The V end lost 1 base, the J end lost 6 bases, and 15 bases lay between the germline ends. The germline V gene encodes CDR1 GTSNPN and CDR2 SVGIG (reference sequence). This CDR3 comprises 14 residues. In DNA, the CDR3 is TGTGCCTGGAGTGGGCCCTTTGGGCAGGCTGAAGCTTTCTTT. The encoded protein is CAWSGPFGQAEAFF.

V gene TRBV27 combines with J gene TRBJ1-2; D is unresolved. Germline CDR1 is MNHEY and CDR2 is SMNVEV (reference sequence). V was clipped by 5 bases and J by 3 bases, with 19 bases between them. The CDR3 sequence is 16 residues long. The DNA for the CDR3 is TGTGCCAGCAGTACAACATTATCGGGGTCCTACTATGGCTACACCTTC. As protein: CASSTTLSGSYYGYTF.

The chain has TRBV3-1 and TRBJ1-2, with D hard to call. V gave up 0 bases and J gave up 9 bases, with 14 bases separating them. Germline V lookup: CDR1 LGHDT, CDR2 YNNKEL (reference sequence). The CDR3 loop spans 14 amino acids. In DNA, the CDR3 is TGTGCCAGCAGCCAAGAACCATCGACGGTTAGCTACACCTTC. This sequence encodes CASSQEPSTVSYTF.

In DNA, the CDR3 is TGCGCCAGCAGCCAAGTGCAGCAGGGAATGAACACCGGGGAGCTGTTTTTT. It specifies CASSQVQQGMNTGELFF. The J gene is TRBJ2-2, the V gene TRBV4-1; D possibly corresponds to TRBD1 (5 bases). The CDR3 sequence is 17 residues long. Germline CDR1 is MGHRA and CDR2 is YSYEKL. V was clipped by 1 base and J by 1 base, with 13 bases between them.

This rearrangement joins TRBV7-2 to TRBJ2-7; D assignment may be TRBD1 or TRBD2 (6 bases each). This CDR3 spans 16 amino acids. Germline lookup yields CDR1 SGHTA and CDR2 FQGNSA. Trimming left V 3 bases short and J 0 bases short, with 15 bases between. The CDR3 region is CASSFPGGRYSYEQYF. The CDR3 coding sequence is TGTGCCAGCAGCTTCCCTGGGGGGCGCTACTCCTACGAGCAGTACTTC.

This clonotype was seen once. CDR3 nucleotide sequence: TGCAGCGTTGGGACAGGGGCTGAAGCTTTCTTT. Its protein is CSVGTGAEAFF. J is TRBJ1-1 and V is TRBV29-1; 9 nucleotides agree with TRBD1. Trimming at V came to 4 bases and at J to 6 bases, leaving 0 bases not matched to a gene. CDR1 and CDR2 from the germline V gene are SQVTM and ANQGSEA. This CDR3 contains 11 residues.

V gene TRBV30 combines with J gene TRBJ1-4; D gene unclear. Per the germline V gene, CDR1 is GTSNPN and CDR2 is SVGIG (reference sequence). This CDR3 has 12 residues. The V end lost 2 bases, the J end lost 8 bases, and 9 bases lay between the germline ends. CDR3 sequence (DNA): TGTGCCTGGAGTTCGCTGGGCGAAAAACTGTTTTTT. This sequence encodes CAWSSLGEKLFF. The full variable domain, rest sourced from reference TRBV30 and TRBJ1-4, is SQTIHQWPATLVQPVGSPLSLECTVEGTSNPNLYWYRQAAGRGLQLLFYSVGIGQISSEVPQNLSASRPQDRQFILSSKKLLLSDSGFYLCAWSSLGEKLFFGSGTQLSVL.

The chain links TRBV27 to TRBJ1-5, with a possible D match to TRBD1 (6 bases). V was shortened by 8 bases and J by 5 bases, with 16 bases between the two germline ends. Germline assignment: CDR1 MNHEY and CDR2 SMNVEV (reference sequence). The CDR3 extends over 14 amino acids. CDR3 sequence (DNA): TGTGCCAGCCGGGGGGCCGGGGGCCATCAGCCCCAGCATTTT. Residues: CASRGAGGHQPQHF.

This clonotype was picked up one time. This rearrangement joins TRBV27 to TRBJ2-7, with 7 bases matching TRBD1. This CDR3 has 11 amino acids. The germline CDR1 and CDR2 sequences are MNHEY and SMNVEV (reference sequence). V lost 8 bases and J lost 11; bases outside the gene matches: 9. The CDR3 sequence is CASGRTGEEYF. CDR3 nucleotide sequence: TGTGCCAGCGGACGCACAGGGGAAGAGTACTTC.